This T cell receptor (beta chain) emerged from a study of beta chain features in type 1 diabetes (dated by TCRdb to the late 2010s). With respect to the entire study: Mean age, gender distribution, total cell number and subset yield were not different between patients and healthy donors. A total of 100 million to 110 million sorted cells were examined across all samples, and a strong correlation was observed between cell number per subset and RNA yield. In the study, TCRB repertoires of sorted circulating CD4+ T cell subsets from recently diagnosed type 1 diabetes patients were compared with those of matched healthy donors. Whereas all 28 donors provided naive and central memory subsets, regulatory and stem cell-like memory subsets were isolated from just 8 patients and roughly eight healthy donors. The paper as a whole reports these results and caveats: Naive, central memory and regulatory TCRB repertoires appeared to be more similar among patients than among healthy donors. Because small numbers of individuals were included in the HLA sub-analyses, any influence of HLA type on TCRB rearrangement was left unresolved. A moderate but significant shortening of TCRB CDR3 length was observed in type 1 diabetes patients in all four CD4+ subsets. At VDJ recombination sites, patients with type 1 diabetes made fewer insertions and deleted more nucleotides, a pattern implying thymic rearrangement abnormalities. Shorter templates might have been favored by PCR, but patient and control samples were amplified and corrected together, so both groups would have been affected equally by any skew. Because cDNA was sequenced instead of genomic DNA, activated cells with high expression could be over-represented, although the groups did not differ in activation or CD3 levels.

About this clone itself: Its antigen target is currently unknown. No much larger clone is present one base from it, and per-base qualities are unavailable.

From each donor, a single peripheral blood sample of around 0.12 L on average was drawn into heparinised tubes. Naive, central memory, regulatory and stem cell-like memory CD4+ T cells were sorted on a BD FACSAria II using a panel including CD45RO, CCR7, CD25, CD127, CD95 and CD27. Purity was above 95% for every sorted population. PBMCs were isolated right away by Lymphoprep density gradient centrifugation and were stained directly, without culture. So that batch effects would be minimized, each experiment stained and sorted samples in pairs, pairing one healthy donor with one patient. CDR1 and CDR2, per the germline V gene (reference sequence), are LNHDA and SQIVND. Reading from cysteine to phenylalanine, the CDR3 counts 15 amino acids. The read is trimmed to its CDR3 DNA, 45 bases read in frame from base 1. V is clipped by 6 bases and J by 9 bases, and the sequence between their germline boundaries is 23 bases long.

The entire amount of isolated RNA was reverse transcribed using the High Capacity cDNA Reverse Transcription Kit, so the sequenced TCRB transcripts were expressed ones. Naive, central memory and regulatory T cell samples underwent deep immunoSEQ sequencing, averaging about 3.57 million total reads per sample. After sorted cells were lysed in RLT buffer, RNA was extracted with DNase-treated RNeasy Micro or Mini kits, with the choice depending on cell number. Each cell subset was processed separately to prevent cross-contamination, with patient and healthy donor samples processed together. The immunoSEQ multiplex PCR was used to amplify TCRB sequences from cDNA, generating 87-bp fragments that spanned the CDR3 region. Sequencing of the amplicons was performed on the Illumina HiSeq platform. The authors' pipeline ran thus. Synthetic template baselines were used to correct PCR bias computationally, reads within Hamming distance 2 were collapsed together, and singletons that could not be merged were discarded. Reads were aligned against IMGT so that V, D and J genes, CDR3 length and insertions or deletions at six rearrangement sites could be assigned. Within each subset, clonotype counts were normalized to sorted cell number, and only after that were true diversity and Gini coefficients computed with the tcR R package. The overlap coefficient, calculated on TCRB nucleotide sequences, was used to quantify repertoire sharing. TCRdb re-hosts the immuneACCESS table, in-frame sequences only. Its copies lack some clones; in the studies checked, an unresolved V gene accounts for under half of them, and the cause for the rest is not known. V and J calls and clone size follow that table, whereas D and trimming were derived from the DNA. The sample table lists 300,000 to 350,000 clones, around 9.7% of them with a count of one. The top ten clones comprise roughly 0.99% of the sample.

The sequence was obtained from a man in his thirties or forties with type 1 diabetes. Recombination linked TRBV19 to TRBJ2-5; tentative D gene TRBD1, with 7 bases matching. Sequencing was done on a sample of central memory CD4+ T cells from blood. DNA sequence: TGTGCCAGTAGCCGGCGGACAGGAGGGAGGAGGTCCCAGTACTTC. It translates to CASSRRTGGRRSQYF. Beyond the CDR3, the reference TRBV19 and TRBJ2-5 genes provide the residues; the full variable domain reads: DGGITQSPKYLFRKEGQNVTLSCEQNLNHDAMYWYRQDPGQGLRLIYYSQIVNDFQKGDIAEGYSVSREKKESFPLTVTSAQKNPTAFYLCASSRRTGGRRSQYFGPGTRLLVL.